The clone carrying this T cell receptor beta chain was seen a single time. The target antigen is unknown. These data come from a study of T cell responses to AZD1222 COVID-19 vaccine. In the study overall: Whether given at about 4 or about 12 weeks, second doses were pooled.

Sequenced by immunoSEQ multiplex PCR; TCRdb stores in-frame clones only, minus some. The repertoire has some 150,000 clones, 90% to 95% of them found once; the top ten carry 0.7% to 0.9%. General study results and limits: Sampling that yielded the repertoires occurred only after the peak T cell response. Regions left unmutated in variants are reportedly the target of nearly half of spike-specific TCRs. Among AZD1222 vaccinees, only six were seropositive at baseline.

Per germline, CDR1 SNHLY and CDR2 FYNNEI. V was pared by 6 bases and J by 5 bases, with 6 bases of the junction left unmatched. The length of the CDR3 is 15 residues. Here the sequenced sample was peripheral blood, taken on day 0 of AZD1222 vaccination. V and J are TRBV2 and TRBJ1-4, with 10 bases fitting TRBD1. The source of this sequence is an adult in good health. CDR3 DNA sequence: TGTGCCAGCAGACCCAGGACAGGGGGAAATGAAAAACTGTTTTTT. Amino acid sequence: CASRPRTGGNEKLFF.